A single sample gave rise to the 2 T cell receptor beta chains below, sequenced in a study of T cells in Graves' hyperthyroidism and ophthalmopathy (dated by TCRdb to between 2018 and 2021). Libraries were built with multiplex PCR. Sequencing was performed on an Illumina HiSeq 2000. TCR beta CDR3 regions were amplified from RNA transcripts. The first round of RT-PCR for the TCR CDR3 was performed with the HTBI primer set and the Qiagen OneStep RT-PCR kit. Through fastp at Q25 and MiXCR, TCRdb rebuilt clones from the public reads, retaining in-frame beta chains. All rows with the same CDR3 protein become a single entry with the most common DNA and genes. For this sample the table gives hundreds of thousands of distinct CDR3 sequences, of which around 15% were detected only once. Around 27% of the sample goes to the ten largest clones. The sequencing sample was made of blood. The receptors here all came from a man in his fifties or sixties with Graves' ophthalmopathy.

This clonotype was seen a handful of times. The junction departs from the called germline gene at one end, perhaps through a read error. The genes are TRBV2 and TRBJ1-2, with unresolved D. The CDR3 runs 14 residues. Looked up from germline, CDR1 is SNHLY and CDR2 is FYNNEI. The CDR3 is CASSEGAQNYGDTF. The CDR3 DNA is TGTGCCAGCAGTGAAGGTGCACAGAACTATGGCGACACCTTC.

The chain couples TRBV18 to TRBJ1-1, with 11 bases fitting TRBD1. The J segment lost 0 bases and the V segment lost 4 bases, leaving 7 bases of the junction unmatched. CDR1 is KGHSH, CDR2 LQKENI, per germline. The CDR3 has 17 residues. CDR3 sequence reads: CASSLIGQGAMNTEAFF. The CDR3 region has the DNA TGTGCCAGCTCACTTATCGGACAGGGGGCAATGAACACTGAAGCTTTCTTT.